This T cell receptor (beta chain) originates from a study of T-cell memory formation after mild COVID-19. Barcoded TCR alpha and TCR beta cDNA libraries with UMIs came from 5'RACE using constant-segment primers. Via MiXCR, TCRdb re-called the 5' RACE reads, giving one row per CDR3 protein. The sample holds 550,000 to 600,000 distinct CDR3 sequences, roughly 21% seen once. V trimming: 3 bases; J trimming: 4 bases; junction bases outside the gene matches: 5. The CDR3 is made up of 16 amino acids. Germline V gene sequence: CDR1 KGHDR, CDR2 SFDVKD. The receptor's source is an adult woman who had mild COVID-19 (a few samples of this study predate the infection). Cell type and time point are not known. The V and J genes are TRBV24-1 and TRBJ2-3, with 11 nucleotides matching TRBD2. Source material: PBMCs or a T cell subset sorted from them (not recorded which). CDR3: CATSDPGTSGPDTQYF. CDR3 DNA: TGTGCCACCAGTGATCCGGGGACTAGCGGCCCAGATACGCAGTATTTT.